This T cell receptor (beta chain) was captured by sequencing in a study of blood T cells in healthy people across ages (dated by TCRdb to about 2015). Broadly, across the study: In model experiments, template switching captured about one uniquely barcoded TCR beta cDNA molecule for every two T cells. To avoid experimental bias, donors of different ages were randomly spread across the sequencing lanes. To track age-related changes in TCR beta repertoire diversity, the study relied on deep sequencing normalized with unique cDNA molecular identifiers. The donors were split into four age groups: young (average around 17 years), middle-aged (nearly 40), aged (about 62) and long-lived (roughly 80). Two additional independent replicas of 1 million unique cDNA reads from the same blood draw were analyzed for two donors (one aged 18 to 30 and one aged 80 or older).

General findings and caveats noted by the study authors: Because the CMV infection status of the donors was unknown, age-related changes in expanded clonotypes may potentially have been confounded. As age increased, observed TCR beta diversity per million T cells dropped in a roughly linear way, and a significant reduction was already evident by age about 36. Estimates of total diversity based on one million sequenced T cells were considered lower bounds and underestimates. Conclusive comparison of naive and antigen-experienced compartments was prevented by the profiling of bulk unsorted PBMCs. The percentage of naive T cells measured by flow cytometry correlated strongly with observed TCR beta diversity. Compared with the aged group, the long-lived group had more naive CD4+ T cells, fewer expanded clones and increased TCR diversity, suggesting age selection.

Libraries were made using 5' RACE. The data were produced on an Illumina HiSeq 2500. A second PCR of about 6 to 12 cycles was performed with a sample-barcoded 5' primer and a J-beta primer mix. A template-switch 5' adaptor carrying 12 random nucleotides introduced a unique molecular identifier onto each TCR beta cDNA molecule. Each sample yielded at least 2.5 million CDR3-containing paired-end reads. The Mint cDNA synthesis kit, primed by a TRBC-specific oligonucleotide, was used to synthesize first-strand cDNA from all RNA. All cDNA was treated with uracil-DNA glycosylase and then went through a first 18-cycle PCR with the universal primers M1SS and BC2_uni_R. Turning to the authors' computational methods: Normalization of each sample was performed by random selection of 1 million high-quality reads, each carrying a distinct molecular identifier. Reads with shared molecular identifiers were discarded instead of being binned into consensus sequences. CDR3 identification, clonotype clustering and error correction used MiTCR with a Q25 quality threshold and the strictest error-elimination algorithm. Lower-bound total TCR beta diversity was estimated with a nonparametric unseen species model using Euler transformation. The public reads were run again by TCRdb, first through fastp at Q25 and then through MiXCR, and only productive beta chains were kept. Identical CDR3 protein sequences are pooled into one entry, listed with their most common genes and DNA. The V and J calls were determined by TCRdb, not by the authors. The sample has some 1 million distinct CDR3 sequences on record, more than 40% of them singletons. The top ten constitute under 20% of the sample.

A note on this clonotype: It has no known antigen specificity. No qualities accompany the bases; no much larger clone lies one base away.

Including the terminal cysteine and phenylalanine, the CDR3 comprises 13 residues. CDR3 DNA is the only sequence kept; it has 39 bases, read in frame from the first base. CDR1 and CDR2 are read off the germline V gene as ENHRY and SYGVKD. The approximately 41 donors, aged 6 to 90 years, were systemically healthy Caucasian individuals from Russia. Each donor gave approximately 10 milliliters of peripheral blood, collected into EDTA-treated Vacutainer tubes. Ficoll-Paque density-gradient centrifugation was used to isolate PBMCs, with at least 7 million per sample. Total RNA was extracted from PBMCs with Trizol reagent, with at least 5.5 micrograms obtained per sample. Naive CD45RAhigh/CD27high T cell percentages were measured by flow cytometry on a PBMC aliquot from every donor.

Sequences were obtained from blood. The chain is encoded by TRBV10-3 joined to TRBJ2-5; 10 nucleotides in the junction match TRBD2. The DNA end lines up better with TRBJ2-7; the J call may be wrong. This TCR was sampled from an older woman in good health. The DNA reads TGTGCCATCAGTTCCGGGACTAGCGCCGAGCAGTACTTC. Its translation reads: CAISSGTSAEQYF.